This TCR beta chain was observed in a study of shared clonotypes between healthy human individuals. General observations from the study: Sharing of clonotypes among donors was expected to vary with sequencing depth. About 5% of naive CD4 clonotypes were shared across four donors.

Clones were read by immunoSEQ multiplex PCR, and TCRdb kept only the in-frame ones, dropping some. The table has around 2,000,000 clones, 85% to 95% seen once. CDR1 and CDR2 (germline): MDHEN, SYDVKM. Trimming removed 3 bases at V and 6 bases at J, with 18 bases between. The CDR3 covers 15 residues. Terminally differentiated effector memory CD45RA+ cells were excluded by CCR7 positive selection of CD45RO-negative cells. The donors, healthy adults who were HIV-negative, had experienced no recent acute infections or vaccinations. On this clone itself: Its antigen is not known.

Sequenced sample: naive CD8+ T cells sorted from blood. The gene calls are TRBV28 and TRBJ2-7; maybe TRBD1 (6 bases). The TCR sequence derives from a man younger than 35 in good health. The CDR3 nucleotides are TGTGCCAGCAGTTTGGATCTAACAGGGAGTCGCGAGCAGTACTTC. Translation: CASSLDLTGSREQYF.